This T cell receptor (beta chain) originates from a study of cytomegalovirus exposure and HLA in healthy donors. Vbeta (60) and Jbeta (13) primers were used in the PCR. Using immunoSEQ multiplex PCR, the repertoire was profiled, and TCRdb retains in-frame clones only, with some absent. The sample lists 90,000 to 130,000 clones; around three quarters were seen once. V dropped 4 bases and J dropped 6; count of bases not matched to a gene: 2. CDR1 is MNHEY, CDR2 SVGAGI, per germline. The CDR3 contains 14 residues. In the case of this clone: Its cognate antigen is unknown.

Whole-study results and caveats: Sequencing artifact likely explains a cluster of highly shared sequence variants.

This TCR was recovered from a woman younger than 45 in good health and CMV-seronegative. Sequences were obtained from PBMCs. V gene TRBV6-5 combines with J gene TRBJ1-4; 10 positions match TRBD1. CDR3 bases: TGTGCCAGCAGTTCCGACAGGGGGCATGAAAAACTGTTTTTT. Translating it yields CASSSDRGHEKLFF.